The 5 T cell receptor beta chains below come from one sample, sequenced in a study of blood T cell repertoires in COVID-19. The table came from immunoSEQ multiplex PCR; TCRdb's copy has only in-frame clones and leaves some out. Counted here are 100,000 to 150,000 clones, 90% to 95% occurring once; the ten biggest clones make up around 2%. The specimen sequenced was peripheral blood. The receptors shown here come from a man between 50 and 59 years old with COVID-19, enrolled during active disease.

The chain couples TRBV29-1 to TRBJ2-7; TRBD1 matches 9 bases. The ends lost 7 bases at V and 1 base at J; junction bases unmatched: 5. The CDR3 runs to 13 residues. The germline V gene has CDR1 SQVTM and CDR2 ANQGSEA. DNA of the CDR3: TGCAGCGCTACGGGACAGGGTTCCTACGAGCAGTACTTC. Its protein is CSATGQGSYEQYF.

The V gene is TRBV29-1, the J gene TRBJ2-5; 9 bases agree with TRBD2. Germline CDR1 reads SQVTM; CDR2 reads ANQGSEA. This CDR3 has 14 residues. Trimming at V came to 7 bases and at J to 7 bases, leaving 13 bases not matched to a gene. Here the CDR3 DNA reads TGCAGCGGAGGAATTAGCGGGAGACAGGGGACCCAGTACTTC. Its translation is CSGGISGRQGTQYF.

This chain uses TRBV4-3 with TRBJ1-2; 9 bases line up with TRBD1. The junction had 2 bases not matched to a gene; V was cut back by 3 bases and J by 3 bases. The CDR3 covers 14 residues. Germline assignment: CDR1 LGHNA and CDR2 YSLEER. CDR3 loop: CASSQGQGYYGYTF. The CDR3 DNA reads as TGCGCCAGCAGCCAGGGACAGGGCTACTATGGCTACACCTTC.

This clone was seen just once. The J gene is TRBJ2-3, the V gene TRBV6-1; D call uncertain. The V end was cut by 0 bases, the J end by 0 bases, with 10 bases between. CDR3 length: 16 residues. Looked up from germline, CDR1 is MNHNS and CDR2 is SASEGT. CDR3 sequence reads: CASSEAVRSSTDTQYF. The DNA for the CDR3 is TGTGCCAGCAGTGAAGCGGTGCGGTCTAGCACAGATACGCAGTATTTT.

The genes are TRBV18 and TRBJ1-1; TRBD1 might be the D (6 bases). The V end was cut by 2 bases, the J end by 1 base, with 14 bases between. This CDR3 comprises 16 residues. Germline lookup yields CDR1 KGHSH and CDR2 LQKENI. The CDR3 here is CASSPGTPASNTEAFF. CDR3 sequence (DNA): TGTGCCAGCTCACCAGGGACACCAGCCTCGAACACTGAAGCTTTCTTT.